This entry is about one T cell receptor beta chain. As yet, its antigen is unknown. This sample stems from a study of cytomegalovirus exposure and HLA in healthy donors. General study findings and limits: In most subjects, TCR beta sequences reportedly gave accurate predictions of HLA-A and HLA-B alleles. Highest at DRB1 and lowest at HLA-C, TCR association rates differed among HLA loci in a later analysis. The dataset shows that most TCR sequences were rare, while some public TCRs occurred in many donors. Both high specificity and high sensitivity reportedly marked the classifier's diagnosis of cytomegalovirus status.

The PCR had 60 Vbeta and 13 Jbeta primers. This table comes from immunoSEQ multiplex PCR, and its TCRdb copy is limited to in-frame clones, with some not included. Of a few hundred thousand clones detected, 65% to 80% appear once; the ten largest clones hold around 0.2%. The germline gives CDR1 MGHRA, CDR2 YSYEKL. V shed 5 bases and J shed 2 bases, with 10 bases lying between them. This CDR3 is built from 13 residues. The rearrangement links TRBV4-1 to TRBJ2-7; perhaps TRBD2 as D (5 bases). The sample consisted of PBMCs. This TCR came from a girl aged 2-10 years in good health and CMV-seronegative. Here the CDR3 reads CASSSIGAYEQYF. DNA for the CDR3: TGCGCCAGCAGCTCCATCGGGGCCTACGAGCAGTACTTC.